The rows below give T cell receptor beta chains drawn from one sample of a study of human T cells and chemical hapten exposure. Via MiXCR, TCRdb re-called the RACE reads, giving one row per CDR3 protein. The data show roughly 200,000 distinct CDR3 sequences, 24% seen once. The source material was whole blood, sampled in connection with sensitization to the hapten diphenylcyclopropenone (DPC). The receptors shown here come from a woman aged 40-49 years with alopecia areata. Some clones in this sample may be carry-over from other donors' samples. Both conserved end residues are part of each CDR3. D genes are given only for firm matches. The size of a clone is reported for some rows only, either as once, few or many, or as a class for expanded clones.

>-|-|TRBV6-2/TRBV6-3|TRBJ1-1
TGTGCCAGCAGCCCGAGGAACACTGAAGCTTTCTTT
CASSPRNTEAFF
>few|TRBD1|TRBV20-1|TRBJ1-4
TGCAGTGCTAGAGAAAGGACAGGGAAACTGTTTTTT
CSARERTGKLFF
>few|TRBD2|TRBV7-2|TRBJ2-1
TGTGCCAGCAGCCATACTAGCGCCCTTCGGAATGAGCAGTTCTTC
CASSHTSALRNEQFF
>few|TRBD2|TRBV20-1|TRBJ2-5
TGCAGTGCCCGTCCCATAGCGGGAGAAGAGACCCAGTACTTC
CSARPIAGEETQYF
>once|-|TRBV5-1|TRBJ1-1
TGCGCCAGCAGCTTGGGTGCAGGGAGGGGAACTGAAGCTTTCTTT
CASSLGAGRGTEAFF
>-|-|TRBV3-1|TRBJ2-1
TGTGCCAGCAGCCAGGGCCAGGATAACATCTACAATGAGCAGTTCTTC
CASSQGQDNIYNEQFF
>-|TRBD2|TRBV2|TRBJ2-1
TGTGCCAGCACAGGATATACTACTAGCGGGGGATACTCCTACAATGAGCAGTTCTTC
CASTGYTTSGGYSYNEQFF
>-|TRBD1|TRBV28|TRBJ1-5
TGTGCCAGCAGCCTACGGGACAGGGGAATGAACAATCAGCCCCAGCATTTT
CASSLRDRGMNNQPQHF
>-|-|TRBV4-2|TRBJ2-1
TGTGCCAGCAGCCAAGGTTGGCGGGGCCCCACCTACAATGAGCAGTTCTTC
CASSQGWRGPTYNEQFF
>many|-|TRBV3-1|TRBJ1-2
TGTGCCAGCAGCCAAGCTACAGACTTCTATGGCTACACCTTC
CASSQATDFYGYTF
>-|-|TRBV27|TRBJ2-7
TGTGCCAGCAGTTGGGGTATGCCCTCCTACGAGCAGTACTTC
CASSWGMPSYEQYF
>-|-|TRBV27|TRBJ1-2
TGTGCCAGCAGTTCGACAGCTAACTATGGCTACACCTTC
CASSSTANYGYTF
>-|TRBD1|TRBV20-1|TRBJ2-7
TGCAGTGCTACAAAACCCCTCGGACAGGGAAAGTCCTACGAGCAGTACTTC
CSATKPLGQGKSYEQYF
>-|-|TRBV20-1|TRBJ1-5
TGCAGTGCTCGGACAGTAAATCAGCCCCAGCATTTT
CSARTVNQPQHF
>many|TRBD2|TRBV20-1|TRBJ2-7
TGCAGTGCTAATCGGGCGCGGGAGGTCGAGCAGTACTTC
CSANRAREVEQYF
>few|-|TRBV10-3|TRBJ2-7
TGTGCCATCAGTGATGGAGGGAGGAGGAGCTACGAGCAGTACTTC
CAISDGGRRSYEQYF
>-|TRBD1|TRBV5-8|TRBJ1-1
TGTGCCAGCAGCTTAACAGGGGGCGTGAACACTGAAGCTTTCTTT
CASSLTGGVNTEAFF
>many|TRBD2|TRBV7-6|TRBJ2-5
TGTGCCAGCAGCGCTGGACTAGCGGGAGCCGGGGAGACCCAGTACTTC
CASSAGLAGAGETQYF
>-|-|TRBV18|TRBJ1-5
TGTGCCAGCTCACCAAAGGCACAGATCCATCAGCCCCAGCATTTT
CASSPKAQIHQPQHF
>-|-|TRBV20-1|TRBJ2-2
TGCAGTGCTACATCCTCCGGGTATAACACCGGGGAGCTGTTTTTT
CSATSSGYNTGELFF
>few|-|TRBV6-1|TRBJ1-6
TGTGCCAGCAGTGACAGACTCGAAGGGTCACCCCTCCACTTT
CASSDRLEGSPLHF
>-|-|TRBV6-2/TRBV6-3|TRBJ1-1
TGTGCCAGCAGTTATATACCTCGCGCTGAAGCTTTCTTT
CASSYIPRAEAFF
>few|TRBD2|TRBV11-1|TRBJ2-1
TGTGCCAGCAGCCAGCGGGAGAGGCCATACAATGAGCAGTTCTTC
CASSQRERPYNEQFF
>-|-|TRBV6-2/TRBV6-3|TRBJ1-5
TGTGCCAGCAGGACAATTCAGGGTCATCAGCCCCAGCATTTT
CASRTIQGHQPQHF
>-|-|TRBV28|TRBJ1-1
TGTGCCAGCATTTCGGGGGCGCAAGGCACTGAAGCTTTCTTT
CASISGAQGTEAFF
>few|-|TRBV12-3/TRBV12-4|TRBJ2-7
TGTGCCAGCAGTTTTGGAGGGAACGAGCAGTACTTC
CASSFGGNEQYF
>-|TRBD2|TRBV12-5|TRBJ2-5
TGTGCTAGTGGTTTGGTACGGACTAGGAAAGAGACCCAGTACTTC
CASGLVRTRKETQYF
>-|-|TRBV4-2|TRBJ2-6
TGTGCCAGCAGCCATGTACTTACCGGGGCCAACGTCCTGACTTTC
CASSHVLTGANVLTF
>many|TRBD2|TRBV7-2|TRBJ2-2
TGTGCCAGCAGCCCGACTAGCGGCTACGGGGAGCTGTTTTTT
CASSPTSGYGELFF
>many|-|TRBV5-1|TRBJ2-5
TGCGCCAGCAGCTTGGCTACAGGGCGGCAAGAGACCCAGTACTTC
CASSLATGRQETQYF
>-|-|TRBV27|TRBJ1-6
TGTGCCAGCAGTTATGGAGGGGGAGCGGGTTATAATTCACCCCTCCACTTT
CASSYGGGAGYNSPLHF
>-|TRBD2|TRBV20-1|TRBJ2-7
TGCAGTGCTGGAATTAGCGGGAGGTCCCACGAGCAGTACTTC
CSAGISGRSHEQYF
>medium-sized|TRBD1|TRBV29-1|TRBJ2-5
TGCAGCGCCACCGGGACAGGAGGGGAGACCCAGTACTTC
CSATGTGGETQYF
>few|-|TRBV12-3/TRBV12-4|TRBJ1-5
TGTGCCAGCAGTTTGGGGGGTAACAATCAGCCCCAGCATTTT
CASSLGGNNQPQHF
>many|-|TRBV7-9|TRBJ2-5
TGTGCCAGCAGCTCGAACACAGTGAGGGGAGAGACCCAGTACTTC
CASSSNTVRGETQYF
>few|-|TRBV12-3/TRBV12-4|TRBJ2-1
TGTGCCAGCAGTTTTTCGGGAAATGAGCAGTTCTTC
CASSFSGNEQFF
>few|-|TRBV7-9|TRBJ2-1
TGTGCCAGCAGCCCGGATCTGGACAGACTGAATGAGCAGTTCTTC
CASSPDLDRLNEQFF
>-|TRBD2|TRBV7-3|TRBJ2-1
TGTGCCAGCAGCCCTCAAGTACTAGCGGGAGGACACAATGAGCAGTTCTTC
CASSPQVLAGGHNEQFF
>few|TRBD1|TRBV20-1|TRBJ1-4
TGCAGTGCTGGGCCAGGGGGAAGTACTGAAAAACTGTTTTTT
CSAGPGGSTEKLFF
>many|TRBD2|TRBV7-2|TRBJ2-7
TGTGCCAGCAGCTTAGGTTCTAGCGGGGCCTACGAGCAGTACTTC
CASSLGSSGAYEQYF
>few|-|TRBV29-1|TRBJ1-3
TGCAGCGTTTCCGAGCGCTTCTCTGGAAACACCATATATTTT
CSVSERFSGNTIYF
>-|-|TRBV29-1|TRBJ1-1
TGCAGCGTGGGGGAGGTGTCGGGCACTGAAGCTTTCTTT
CSVGEVSGTEAFF
>few|-|TRBV12-3/TRBV12-4|TRBJ1-4
TGTGCCAGCACCGTGGCGTCTAATGAAAAACTGTTTTTT
CASTVASNEKLFF
>few|TRBD1|TRBV20-1|TRBJ2-7
TGCAGTGCTACCGCCAGGGACAGGGGGTGGGAGCAGTACTTC
CSATARDRGWEQYF
>once|-|TRBV28|TRBJ1-1
TGTGCCAGCAGTAAAGGGTCCACTGAAGCTTTCTTT
CASSKGSTEAFF
>few|-|TRBV7-8|TRBJ2-7
TGTGCCAGCAGCTTAGTCGCCGACGAGCAGTACTTC
CASSLVADEQYF
>-|TRBD1|TRBV28|TRBJ1-1
TGTGCCAGCAGTTGGGGACAGGGTAGCAACACTGAAGCTTTCTTT
CASSWGQGSNTEAFF
>few|TRBD2|TRBV9|TRBJ2-3
TGTGCCAGCAGCACCTCCCCTTACCCGGGACTAGCGGGAGGTCCGCAGTATTTT
CASSTSPYPGLAGGPQYF
>few|-|TRBV4-3|TRBJ2-7
TGCGCCAGCAGCCAAGATTGGAGGGGCCACTCTTCCTACGAGCAGTACTTC
CASSQDWRGHSSYEQYF
>few|-|TRBV6-2/TRBV6-3|TRBJ1-1
TGTGCCAGCAGAGACAATGAAGCTTTCTTT
CASRDNEAFF
>-|-|TRBV15|TRBJ1-3
TGTGCCACCAGCAGAGAGGTGGCGGCGGGCAACACCATATATTTT
CATSREVAAGNTIYF
>-|TRBD2|TRBV7-9|TRBJ2-7
TGTGCCAGCAGCTGGGATAGAAGCGGGAGCTCCTACGAGCAGTACTTC
CASSWDRSGSSYEQYF
>-|-|TRBV5-1|TRBJ1-5
TGCGCCAGCAGCTTGGCGCCGGCTGGTGGTCAGCCCCAGCATTTT
CASSLAPAGGQPQHF
>-|-|TRBV7-9|TRBJ1-1
TGTGCCAGCAGCTTTGACAGCAAGAACACTGAAGCTTTCTTT
CASSFDSKNTEAFF
>many|TRBD2|TRBV7-9|TRBJ2-7
TGTGCCAGCAGTCCTGGACTAGCGGGAACCGAGCAGTACTTC
CASSPGLAGTEQYF
>few|-|TRBV3-1|TRBJ1-5
TGTGCCAGCAGCCAAGGGGGCGTAGGGACTCAGCCCCAGCATTTT
CASSQGGVGTQPQHF
>-|TRBD1|TRBV7-9|TRBJ2-7
TGTGCCAGCAGCCGCCCCGGACAGGGGGAAGAGCAGTACTTC
CASSRPGQGEEQYF
>-|-|TRBV18|TRBJ2-2
TGTGCCAGCTCACCAGGGAACCGTAACACCGGGGAGCTGTTTTTT
CASSPGNRNTGELFF
>-|-|TRBV6-2/TRBV6-3|TRBJ2-3
TGTGCCAGCAGACTGAATAGCGCAGATACGCAGTATTTT
CASRLNSADTQYF
>-|-|TRBV21-1|TRBJ1-6
TGTGCCAGCAGCGCCCGGGACAGGGTTGGGTCACCCCTCCACTTT
CASSARDRVGSPLHF